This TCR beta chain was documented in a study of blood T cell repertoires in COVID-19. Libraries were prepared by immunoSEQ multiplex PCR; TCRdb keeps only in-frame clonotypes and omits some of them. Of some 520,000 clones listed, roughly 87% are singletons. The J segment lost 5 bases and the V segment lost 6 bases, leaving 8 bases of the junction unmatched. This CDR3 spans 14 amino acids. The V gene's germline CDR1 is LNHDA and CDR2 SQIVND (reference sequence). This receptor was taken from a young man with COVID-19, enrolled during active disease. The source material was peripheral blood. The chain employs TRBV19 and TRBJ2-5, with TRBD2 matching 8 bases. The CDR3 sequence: CASRPSSGMETQYF. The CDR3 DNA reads TGTGCCAGTAGGCCGAGTAGCGGGATGGAGACCCAGTACTTC.